The source of this TCR beta chain is a study of Graves' ophthalmopathy and Graves' hyperthyroidism. Study conclusions and caveats: Ophthalmopathy could be told apart from stable hyperthyroidism by a 13-signature model (about 88% sensitivity, about 80% specificity).

This clonotype was recorded at least ten times. The antigen is undetermined. V shed 11 bases and J shed 5 bases, with 18 bases lying between them. This CDR3 spans 13 amino acids. Germline V gene sequence: CDR1 MDHEN, CDR2 SYDVKM. Amplification from RNA transcripts yielded the TCR beta CDR3 regions. HTBI primers were employed in first-round RT-PCR, then a second-round multiplex PCR followed. MiXCR, run by TCRdb on the multiplex PCR reads, gives a single entry per CDR3 protein. The table has hundreds of thousands of distinct CDR3 sequences, around a fifth seen once. New diagnoses, under 2 months' duration, and ages 18 to 65 characterized the hyperthyroidism patients. The diagnosis combined clinical symptoms, thyroxine, TRAb, thyroid ultrasound and orbital computed tomography scans. The PBMCs used were ones drawn from approximately 9.9 ml of fresh peripheral blood.

The genes are TRBV28 and TRBJ1-1; D possibly corresponds to TRBD1 (5 bases). Sequencing used peripheral blood. The sequence came from a young woman with stable Graves' hyperthyroidism. Some clones in this sample may be carry-over from other donors' samples. CDR3 nucleotide sequence: TGTGCCGGCACCCCGGGGGGGAGGACTGAAGCTTTCTTT. As protein: CAGTPGGRTEAFF.